This T cell receptor (beta chain) is from a study of blood T cells in healthy people across ages. Study results and caveats: Diversity figures derived from one million T cells were judged to underestimate the true value. A strong correlation between TCR beta diversity and naive T cell percentage was seen.

Next came a second PCR, run for about 6 to 12 cycles, which used a sample-barcoded 5' primer along with a J-beta primer mix. One entry per CDR3 protein results from TCRdb running MiXCR on the 5' RACE reads. The repertoire holds about 800,000 distinct CDR3 sequences, 58% seen once, with roughly 22% in the top ten. Points on this clonotype: What it binds is unknown.

Trimming stripped 4 bases from V and 5 bases from J, with 15 bases between. The CDR3 contains 14 residues. Input material: blood. This TCR was sampled from a man aged 25 to 45 in good health. The chain links TRBV12-3 or TRBV12-4 to TRBJ2-7, with a weak D call TRBD1 (5 bases). CDR3 nucleotide sequence: TGTGCCAGCAGTTGGAGCAGGGATTTCCACGAGCAGTACTTC. This gives the protein CASSWSRDFHEQYF.